This is a list of T cell receptor beta chains from one sample in a study of identical twins. TCRdb reanalysed the 5' RACE reads using MiXCR and keeps one entry per CDR3 protein. The sample holds approximately 700,000 distinct CDR3 sequences, 18% seen once. The sample was also reused in another study, on T cells expressing NK-cell markers.

Sequenced input: PBMCs. These receptors came from a woman between 18 and 30 years old in good health. Both conserved end residues are part of each CDR3. D genes are given only for firm matches. Rows give clone size only sometimes, using once, few, many, or a class for an expanded clone.

NA TRBJ1-2 13 TRBV12-5 NA CASADQGSYGYTF TGTGCTAGTGCCGATCAAGGGAGCTATGGCTACACCTTC
TRBD2 TRBJ2-7 15 TRBV7-2 NA CASSLYAGGTYEQYF TGTGCCAGCAGCTTATATGCCGGGGGGACCTACGAGCAGTACTTC
NA TRBJ1-1 12 TRBV2 few CASSLRGVEAFF TGTGCCAGCAGTCTGCGAGGGGTTGAAGCTTTCTTT
TRBD1 TRBJ2-2 15 TRBV24-1 NA CATSDRQGRTGELFF TGTGCCACCAGTGATCGACAGGGAAGAACCGGGGAGCTGTTTTTT
TRBD2 TRBJ2-3 18 TRBV7-8 NA CASSITRLAGGPGDTQYF TGTGCCAGCAGCATTACACGACTAGCGGGAGGGCCGGGAGATACGCAGTATTTT
NA TRBJ1-1 12 TRBV29-1 NA CSALGHNTEAFF TGCAGCGCCCTAGGACACAACACTGAAGCTTTCTTT
NA TRBJ2-7 13 TRBV20-1 NA CSASVRRGYEQYF TGCAGTGCTAGTGTACGAAGGGGCTACGAGCAGTACTTC
NA TRBJ2-3 17 TRBV21-1 few CASSSTLMTAYTDTQYF TGTGCCAGCAGCAGCACCTTAATGACAGCCTACACAGATACGCAGTATTTT
NA TRBJ2-1 16 TRBV6-1 NA CASSRIWDSSNNEQFF TGTGCCAGCAGTCGGATCTGGGACTCGTCAAACAATGAGCAGTTCTTC
NA TRBJ2-5 15 TRBV7-9 NA CASSPRAGDQETQYF TGTGCCAGCAGCCCCAGGGCAGGCGATCAAGAGACCCAGTACTTC
TRBD2 TRBJ2-3 15 TRBV6-1 few CASSLSGGRASTQYF TGTGCCAGCAGTCTTAGCGGGGGCCGGGCATCTACGCAGTATTTT
NA TRBJ2-3 16 TRBV5-1 few CASSPLASTGTDTQYF TGCGCCAGCAGCCCCCTTGCATCAACCGGCACAGATACGCAGTATTTT
NA TRBJ2-1 15 TRBV7-6 few CASSYTTRGYNEQFF TGTGCCAGCAGCTATACAACTAGGGGGTACAATGAGCAGTTCTTC
NA TRBJ1-2 16 TRBV12-3/TRBV12-4 many CASTANRGGGSYGYTF TGTGCCAGCACCGCCAACCGCGGAGGAGGCTCTTATGGCTACACCTTC
NA TRBJ2-3 14 TRBV4-3 NA CASSQGQGWDTQYF TGCGCCAGCAGCCAAGGTCAGGGGTGGGATACGCAGTATTTT
TRBD1 TRBJ1-4 15 TRBV6-1 NA CASRDRGRLGEKLFF TGTGCCAGCCGGGACAGGGGGCGTCTCGGTGAAAAACTGTTTTTT
TRBD2 TRBJ2-7 15 TRBV20-1 few CSASLRTGRAGEQYF TGCAGTGCTAGCCTTAGGACCGGGAGGGCTGGGGAGCAGTACTTC
TRBD2 TRBJ2-3 15 TRBV12-3/TRBV12-4 NA CASSETSGGGDTQYF TGTGCCAGCAGTGAGACTAGCGGGGGCGGAGATACGCAGTATTTT
NA TRBJ1-1 17 TRBV7-9 NA CASSARSGGWENTEAFF TGTGCCAGCAGCGCGAGGTCGGGGGGCTGGGAGAACACTGAAGCTTTCTTT
NA TRBJ2-3 14 TRBV12-3/TRBV12-4 NA CASSFGHRANTQYF TGTGCCAGCAGTTTTGGCCACAGGGCTAATACGCAGTATTTT
NA TRBJ1-1 15 TRBV5-1 NA CASSFAGLEDTEAFF TGCGCCAGCAGCTTCGCAGGGTTAGAGGACACTGAAGCTTTCTTT
TRBD1 TRBJ1-2 18 TRBV5-5 NA CASSLLSGTGGKYYGYTF TGTGCCAGCAGCTTGCTCTCCGGGACAGGGGGCAAGTACTATGGCTACACCTTC
TRBD2 TRBJ2-1 18 TRBV5-1 NA CASSSTSGRMSFYNEQFF TGCGCCAGCAGCTCCACTAGCGGGAGGATGAGCTTCTACAATGAGCAGTTCTTC
TRBD2 TRBJ2-7 15 TRBV20-1 few CSATIPLAGSYEQYF TGCAGTGCAACCATCCCACTAGCGGGGTCCTACGAGCAGTACTTC
TRBD2 TRBJ2-1 16 TRBV7-9 few CASSTVAGAGYNEQFF TGTGCCAGCAGCACGGTAGCGGGAGCTGGATACAATGAGCAGTTCTTC
NA TRBJ2-5 13 TRBV12-3/TRBV12-4 many CASSLRVGETQYF TGTGCCAGCTCCCTCAGGGTAGGAGAGACCCAGTACTTC
NA TRBJ1-5 15 TRBV12-3/TRBV12-4 many CASSALRGGNQPQHF TGTGCCAGCAGTGCTTTACGGGGGGGCAATCAGCCCCAGCATTTT
NA TRBJ2-1 13 TRBV25-1 NA CASSVVVFNEQFF TGTGCCAGCAGTGTTGTTGTATTCAATGAGCAGTTCTTC
NA TRBJ1-6 15 TRBV9 NA CASSEERGFISPLHF TGTGCCAGCAGTGAAGAGAGGGGGTTCATTTCACCCCTCCACTTT
TRBD1 TRBJ1-4 15 TRBV3-1 few CASSHPGRGLEKLFF TGTGCCAGCAGCCACCCCGGGAGGGGGCTTGAAAAACTGTTTTTT
TRBD2 TRBJ2-7 15 TRBV12-3/TRBV12-4 few CASSPVPSGRNEQYF TGTGCCAGCAGTCCCGTGCCTAGCGGGAGAAACGAGCAGTACTTC
TRBD1 TRBJ1-1 12 TRBV12-3/TRBV12-4 few CASTLMTGAAFF TGTGCCAGCACCCTGATGACAGGGGCAGCTTTCTTT
NA TRBJ2-7 14 TRBV5-6 few CASSLVASPYEQYF TGTGCCAGCAGCTTGGTTGCCAGCCCCTACGAGCAGTACTTC
NA TRBJ2-6 18 TRBV11-2 NA CASSLDGGILSGANVLTF TGTGCCAGCAGCTTAGATGGGGGAATACTCTCTGGGGCCAACGTCCTGACTTTC
NA TRBJ1-2 15 TRBV6-1 NA CASSESGRVILGYTF TGTGCCAGCAGTGAATCAGGCAGGGTTATTCTGGGCTACACCTTC
NA TRBJ2-1 17 TRBV5-1 few CASTLLSTVRGYNEQFF TGCGCCAGCACCCTTCTATCTACAGTAAGGGGCTACAATGAGCAGTTCTTC
NA TRBJ2-7 15 TRBV20-1 NA CSARAHVGGTYEQYF TGCAGTGCTAGAGCGCACGTGGGGGGCACCTACGAGCAGTACTTC
TRBD2 TRBJ2-1 14 TRBV12-3/TRBV12-4 NA CASRGTSGDNEQFF TGTGCCAGCAGGGGGACTAGCGGGGACAATGAGCAGTTCTTC
TRBD1 TRBJ2-7 13 TRBV10-3 NA CATLGQGLYEQYF TGTGCCACCCTGGGACAGGGATTATACGAGCAGTACTTC
NA TRBJ1-6 15 TRBV19 NA CASSIIWRNNSPLHF TGTGCCAGTAGTATAATTTGGCGGAATAATTCACCCCTCCACTTT
NA TRBJ2-1 18 TRBV4-1 few CASSQENVKASSYNEQFF TGCGCCAGCAGCCAAGAAAACGTGAAAGCAAGCTCCTACAATGAGCAGTTCTTC
NA TRBJ2-1 14 TRBV10-3 NA CAISAGAPYNEQFF TGTGCCATCAGTGCAGGGGCTCCGTACAATGAGCAGTTCTTC
NA TRBJ2-7 14 TRBV4-1 few CASSQLDRKAEQYF TGCGCCAGCAGCCAATTAGACAGGAAAGCCGAGCAGTACTTC
NA TRBJ2-3 14 TRBV12-3/TRBV12-4 many CASSLGQKAQRGDF TGTGCCAGCAGCTTAGGACAGAAGGCTCAGCGAGGGGATTTT
TRBD2 TRBJ2-7 16 TRBV5-1 NA CASSLLTTAGSYEQYF TGCGCCAGCAGCCTCCTGACGACAGCGGGATCCTACGAGCAGTACTTC
NA TRBJ2-1 14 TRBV20-1 many CSAMGRSSYNEQFF TGCAGTGCTATGGGGCGGAGCTCCTACAATGAGCAGTTCTTC
TRBD2 TRBJ2-1 15 TRBV10-3 NA CAISGTSGRATGQFF TGTGCCATCAGTGGAACTAGCGGGAGGGCCACGGGGCAGTTCTTC
TRBD1 TRBJ1-1 15 TRBV5-4 NA CASSLQGAEWTEAFF TGTGCCAGCAGTCTACAGGGGGCAGAATGGACTGAAGCTTTCTTT
NA TRBJ2-1 13 TRBV4-2 NA CASSTLARNEQFF TGTGCCAGCTCCACCCTCGCTAGGAATGAGCAGTTCTTC
TRBD2 TRBJ2-5 15 TRBV28 NA CASNTPLADRGTQYF TGTGCCAGCAACACTCCCCTAGCGGACCGGGGAACCCAGTACTTC
NA TRBJ1-2 10 TRBV20-1 NA CSARRNGYTF TGCAGTGCCAGACGGAATGGCTACACCTTC
NA TRBJ2-5 12 TRBV12-3/TRBV12-4 NA CASSLSSGTQYF TGTGCCAGCAGCCTCTCCTCGGGGACCCAGTACTTC
NA TRBJ1-1 16 TRBV6-2/TRBV6-3 few CASSYSRLPADTEAFF TGTGCCAGCAGTTACTCGAGGTTGCCCGCGGACACTGAAGCTTTCTTT
NA TRBJ2-3 14 TRBV2 NA CASPTGDSTDTQYF TGTGCCAGCCCAACGGGGGATAGCACAGATACGCAGTATTTT
NA TRBJ2-1 15 TRBV6-1 few CASALGGGGNNEQFF TGTGCCAGCGCCTTAGGGGGAGGCGGGAACAATGAGCAGTTCTTC